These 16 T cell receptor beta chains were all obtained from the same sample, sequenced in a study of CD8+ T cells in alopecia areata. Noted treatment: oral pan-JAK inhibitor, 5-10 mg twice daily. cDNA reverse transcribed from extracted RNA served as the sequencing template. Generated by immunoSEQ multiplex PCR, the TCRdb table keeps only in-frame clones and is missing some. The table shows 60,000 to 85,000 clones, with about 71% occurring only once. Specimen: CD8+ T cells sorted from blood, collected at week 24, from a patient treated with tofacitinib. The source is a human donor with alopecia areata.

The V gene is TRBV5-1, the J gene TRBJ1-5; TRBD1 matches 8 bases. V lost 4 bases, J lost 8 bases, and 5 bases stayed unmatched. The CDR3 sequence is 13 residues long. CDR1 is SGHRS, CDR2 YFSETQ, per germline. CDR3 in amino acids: CASSADRGEPQHF. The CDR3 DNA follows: TGCGCCAGCAGCGCAGACAGGGGAGAGCCCCAGCATTTT. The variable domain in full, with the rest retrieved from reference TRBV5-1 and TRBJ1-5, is KAGVTQTPRYLIKTRGQQVTLSCSPISGHRSVSWYQQTPGQGLQFLFEYFSETQRNKGNFPGRFSGRQFSNSRSEMNVSTLELGDSALYLCASSADRGEPQHFGDGTRLSIL.

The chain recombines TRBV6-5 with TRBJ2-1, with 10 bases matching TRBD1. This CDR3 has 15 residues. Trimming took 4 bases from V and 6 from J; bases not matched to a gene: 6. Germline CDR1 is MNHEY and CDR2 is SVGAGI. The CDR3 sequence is CASSLRQGAANEQFF. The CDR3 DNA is TGTGCCAGCAGTTTAAGACAGGGGGCGGCCAATGAGCAGTTCTTC.

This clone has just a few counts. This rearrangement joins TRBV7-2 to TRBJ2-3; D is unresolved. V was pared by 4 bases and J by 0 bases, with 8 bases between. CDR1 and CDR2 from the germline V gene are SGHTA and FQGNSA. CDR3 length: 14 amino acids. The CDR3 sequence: CASSSYISTDTQYF. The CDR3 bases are TGTGCCAGCAGCTCCTACATAAGCACAGATACGCAGTATTTT.

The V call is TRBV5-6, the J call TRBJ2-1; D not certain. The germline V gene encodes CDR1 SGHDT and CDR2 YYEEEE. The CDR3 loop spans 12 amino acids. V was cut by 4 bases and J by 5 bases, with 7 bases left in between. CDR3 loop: CASSPSNNEQFF. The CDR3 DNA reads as TGTGCCAGCAGCCCCTCTAACAATGAGCAGTTCTTC.

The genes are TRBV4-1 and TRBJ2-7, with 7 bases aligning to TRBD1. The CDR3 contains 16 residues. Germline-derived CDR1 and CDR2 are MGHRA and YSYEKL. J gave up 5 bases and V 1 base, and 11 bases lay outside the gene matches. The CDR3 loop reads CASSQVSMGQRNEQYF. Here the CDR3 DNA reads TGCGCCAGCAGCCAAGTTTCAATGGGACAGAGGAACGAGCAGTACTTC.

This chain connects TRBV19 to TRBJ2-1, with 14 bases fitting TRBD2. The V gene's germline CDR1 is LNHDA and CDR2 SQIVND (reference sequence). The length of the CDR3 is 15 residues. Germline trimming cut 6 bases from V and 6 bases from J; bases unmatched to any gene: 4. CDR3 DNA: TGTGCCAGTAGCATGACTAGCGGGAGGGGCAATGAGCAGTTCTTC. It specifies CASSMTSGRGNEQFF.

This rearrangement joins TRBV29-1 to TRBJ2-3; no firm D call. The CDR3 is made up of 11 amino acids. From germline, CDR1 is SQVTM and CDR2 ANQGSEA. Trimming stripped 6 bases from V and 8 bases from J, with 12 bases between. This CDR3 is CSVTVAGTQYF. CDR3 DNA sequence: TGCAGCGTGACGGTAGCAGGTACGCAGTATTTT.

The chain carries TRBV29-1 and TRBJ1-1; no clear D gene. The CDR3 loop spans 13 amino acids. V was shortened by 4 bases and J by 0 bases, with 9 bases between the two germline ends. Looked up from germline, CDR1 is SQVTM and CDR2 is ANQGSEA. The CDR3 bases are TGCAGCGTTGGGACGGGGATGAACACTGAAGCTTTCTTT. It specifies CSVGTGMNTEAFF. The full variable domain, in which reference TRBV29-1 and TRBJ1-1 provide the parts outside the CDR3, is SAVISQKPSRDICQRGTSLTIQCQVDSQVTMMFWYRQQPGQSLTLIATANQGSEATYESGFVIDKFPISRPNLTFSTLTVSNMSPEDSSIYLCSVGTGMNTEAFFGQGTRLTVV.

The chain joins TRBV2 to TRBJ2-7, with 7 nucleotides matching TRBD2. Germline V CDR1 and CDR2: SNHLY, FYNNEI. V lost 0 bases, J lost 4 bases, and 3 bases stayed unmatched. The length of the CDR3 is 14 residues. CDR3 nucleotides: TGTGCCAGCAGTGAAGCGGGCGGGAGTTACGAGCAGTACTTC. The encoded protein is CASSEAGGSYEQYF.

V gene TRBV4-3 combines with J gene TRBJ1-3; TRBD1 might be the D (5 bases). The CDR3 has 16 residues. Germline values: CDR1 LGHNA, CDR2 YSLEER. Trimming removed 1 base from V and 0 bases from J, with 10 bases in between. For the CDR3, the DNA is TGCGCCAGCAGCCAAGGAACCACAGGCTCTGGAAACACCATATATTTT. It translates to CASSQGTTGSGNTIYF.

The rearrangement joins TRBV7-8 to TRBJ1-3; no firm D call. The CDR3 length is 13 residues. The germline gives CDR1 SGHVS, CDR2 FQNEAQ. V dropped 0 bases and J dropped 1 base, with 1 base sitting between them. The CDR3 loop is CASSLASGNTIYF. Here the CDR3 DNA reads TGTGCCAGCAGCTTAGCGTCTGGAAACACCATATATTTT.

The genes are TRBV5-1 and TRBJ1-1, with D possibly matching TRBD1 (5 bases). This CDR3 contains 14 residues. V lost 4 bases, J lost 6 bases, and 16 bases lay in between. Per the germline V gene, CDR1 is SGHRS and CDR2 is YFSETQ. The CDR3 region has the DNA TGCGCCAGCAGCCCACCCCAGGGAGGGGCTGAAGCTTTCTTT. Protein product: CASSPPQGGAEAFF.

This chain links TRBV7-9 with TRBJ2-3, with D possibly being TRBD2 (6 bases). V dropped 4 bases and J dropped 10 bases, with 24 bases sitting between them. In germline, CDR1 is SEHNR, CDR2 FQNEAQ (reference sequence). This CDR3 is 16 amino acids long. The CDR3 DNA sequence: TGTGCCAGCAGCTCTGAAATTAGCGGCGCGGCCCTGTCGCAGTATTTT. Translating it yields CASSSEISGAALSQYF.

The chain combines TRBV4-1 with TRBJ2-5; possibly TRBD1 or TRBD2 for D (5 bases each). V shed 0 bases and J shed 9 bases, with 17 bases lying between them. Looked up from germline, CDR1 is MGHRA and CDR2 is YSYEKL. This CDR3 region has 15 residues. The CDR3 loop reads CASSQDRGVGWAQYF. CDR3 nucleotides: TGCGCCAGCAGCCAAGATAGGGGAGTCGGGTGGGCCCAGTACTTC.

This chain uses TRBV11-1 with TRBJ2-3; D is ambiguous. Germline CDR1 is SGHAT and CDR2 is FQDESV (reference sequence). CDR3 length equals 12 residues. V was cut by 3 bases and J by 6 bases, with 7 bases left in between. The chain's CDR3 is CASSLDADTQYF. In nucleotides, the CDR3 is TGTGCCAGCAGCTTGGACGCTGATACGCAGTATTTT.

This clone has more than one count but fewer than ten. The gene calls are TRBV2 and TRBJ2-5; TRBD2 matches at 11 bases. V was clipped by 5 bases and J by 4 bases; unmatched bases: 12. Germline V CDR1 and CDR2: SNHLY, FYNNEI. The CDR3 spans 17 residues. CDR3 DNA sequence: TGTGCCAGCAGTAAAACCTTAGCGGGGGGGCCCACAGAGACCCAGTACTTC. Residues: CASSKTLAGGPTETQYF.